The entry that follows covers one T cell receptor (beta chain) sequence. Its target is not known. The ends were cut back, 0 bases at V and 7 bases at J, with 13 bases in the middle. The germline CDR1 and CDR2 sequences are SGHRS and YFSETQ. The CDR3 consists of 14 residues. TCRdb analysed the reads with MiXCR anew, one entry per CDR3 protein. The sample contains some 590,000 distinct CDR3 sequences, just under 40% of which appear only once. This sample is drawn from a study of T cell repertoires in cytomegalovirus infection. As for the study in general: CMV epitopes in the study were HLA-C-restricted (recently identified) and HLA-B-restricted (well studied). Indicated by public TCR beta signatures were CMV infection and matching HLA type. Study-wide results and caveats: Adding up the frequency of public TCR beta families identified people who carried CMV plus the relevant HLA. The ex vivo response was dominated by HLA-C-restricted CMV-specific TCR beta clonotypes.

The input for sequencing was cultured PBMCs, taken from culture after CMV antigen stimulation. This chain uses TRBV5-1 with TRBJ1-2; D not resolved. The sequence was collected from a human donor in good health (CMV status not recorded). Some clones in this sample may be carry-over from other donors' samples. In DNA form, the CDR3 reads TGCGCCAGCAGCTTGGTGGGTAGCGGGTCTGGCTACACCTTC. Residues: CASSLVGSGSGYTF. Supplemented by reference TRBV5-1 and TRBJ1-2, the full variable domain reads KAGVTQTPRYLIKTRGQQVTLSCSPISGHRSVSWYQQTPGQGLQFLFEYFSETQRNKGNFPGRFSGRQFSNSRSEMNVSTLELGDSALYLCASSLVGSGSGYTFGSGTRLTVV.